This T cell receptor beta chain was recorded in a study of blood T cell repertoires in COVID-19. The overall study: The cDNA or gDNA used as material had been derived from T cells, B-cell-depleted T cells, or PBMCs.

Using immunoSEQ multiplex PCR, the repertoire was profiled, and TCRdb retains in-frame clones only, with some absent. The data contain approximately 230,000 clones, roughly 88% of them singletons. The ends lost 4 bases at V and 9 bases at J; junction bases unmatched: 14. The germline V gene encodes CDR1 MNHEY and CDR2 SMNVEV (reference sequence). The CDR3 totals 17 residues. The receptor was isolated from an elderly man with acute or convalescent COVID-19. The chain employs TRBV27 and TRBJ2-1; the match to TRBD2 covers 11 bases. The sequenced material came from peripheral blood. Here the CDR3 reads CASSSLSLSGRVFEQFF. The CDR3 coding sequence is TGTGCCAGCAGTTCCCTATCTCTTAGCGGGAGGGTTTTTGAGCAGTTCTTC.